This T cell receptor (beta chain) was recovered during a study of type 1 and type 2 diabetes patients. About the study: Donors were type 1 diabetes, type 2 diabetes, or nondiabetic controls.

About this clonotype itself: Its antigen is undetermined.

Whole-study results and caveats: Some T1D-only expanded clones might appear in more T2D or control samples. Between type 2 diabetes and control samples, V and J usage averaged around 0.97 correlation.

Between the trimmed V and J ends, which lost 0 bases and 0 bases, there was a span of 21 bases. CDR1 LNHDA and CDR2 SQIVND come from the germline V gene (reference sequence). The CDR3 extends over 20 amino acids. PCR was run on genomic DNA. Multiplex PCR with 30 forward and 13 reverse primers amplified the TCR beta CDR3. TCRdb reanalysed the multiplex PCR reads using MiXCR and keeps one entry per CDR3 protein. The sample yields 250,000 to 300,000 distinct CDR3 sequences, around 47% seen once. V and J are TRBV19 and TRBJ1-5; tentative D call: TRBD1 (6 bases). Sample: peripheral blood mononuclear cells (PBMCs). The source of this sequence is a man between 18 and 35 years old with type 2 diabetes. CDR3 residues: CASSIDRWGLTVSSNQPQHF. The DNA for the CDR3 is TGTGCCAGTAGTATAGATCGGTGGGGGCTGACGGTTAGTAGCAATCAGCCCCAGCATTTT.